This TCR beta chain originates from a study of T-cell reconstitution after alpha-beta-depleted transplantation in children. TCRbeta library construction was performed incorporating unique molecular identifiers. Each CDR3 protein gets one entry after TCRdb re-called the PCR reads with MiXCR. The repertoire consists of 600,000 to 700,000 distinct CDR3 sequences, with roughly 15% occurring once and the leading ten covering 1.1%. Trimming took 6 bases from V and 0 from J, leaving 11 bases between them. CDR1 is DFQATT and CDR2 is SNEGSKA in the germline V gene (reference sequence). The CDR3 consists of 13 residues. This clonotype was counted ten times or more.

This TCR came from a human donor who donated a stem cell graft to a child with acute myeloid leukemia. This rearrangement joins TRBV20-1 to TRBJ1-1; no definite D call. The source material was PBMCs from the stem cell graft donor, sampled from the stem cell graft. CDR3 sequence reads: CSARRSLNTEAFF. The CDR3 DNA is TGCAGTGCCCGCAGGAGCCTGAACACTGAAGCTTTCTTT.